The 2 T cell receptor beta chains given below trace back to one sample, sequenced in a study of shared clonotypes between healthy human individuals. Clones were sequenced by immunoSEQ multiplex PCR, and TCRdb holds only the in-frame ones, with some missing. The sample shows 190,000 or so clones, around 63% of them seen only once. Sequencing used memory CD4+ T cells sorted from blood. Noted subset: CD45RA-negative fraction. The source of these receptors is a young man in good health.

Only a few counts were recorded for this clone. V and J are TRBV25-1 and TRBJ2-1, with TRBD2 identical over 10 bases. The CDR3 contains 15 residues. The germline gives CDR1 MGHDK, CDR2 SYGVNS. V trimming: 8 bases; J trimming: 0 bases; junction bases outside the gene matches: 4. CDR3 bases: TGTGCCAGCGCAGCGGGAGGGTTCTCCTACAATGAGCAGTTCTTC. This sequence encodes CASAAGGFSYNEQFF.

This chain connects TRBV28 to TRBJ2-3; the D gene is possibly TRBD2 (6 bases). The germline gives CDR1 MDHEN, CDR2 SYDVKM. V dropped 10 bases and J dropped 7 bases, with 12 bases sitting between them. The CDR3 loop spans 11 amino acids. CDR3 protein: CAIRRGNTQYF. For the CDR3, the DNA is TGTGCCATCCGGAGGGGAAATACGCAGTATTTT.